The 8 T cell receptor beta chains listed next were all sequenced from one sample in a study of identical twins. TCRdb fed the 5' RACE reads into MiXCR, producing one record per CDR3 protein. Seen here are around 1.7 million distinct CDR3 sequences, roughly a third observed once, and the top ten hold around 0.3%. Sequencing was carried out using cord blood. Receptor source: a newborn girl in good health.

The chain combines TRBV7-6 with TRBJ1-4, with D hard to call. The CDR3 covers 16 residues. CDR1 and CDR2 from the germline V gene are SGHVS and FNYEAQ. Trimming stripped 0 bases from V and 8 bases from J, with 16 bases between. The chain's CDR3 is CASSLARGGEMEKLFF. The CDR3 coding sequence is TGTGCCAGCAGCTTAGCGCGTGGAGGAGAGATGGAAAAACTGTTTTTT.

This chain connects TRBV20-1 to TRBJ1-6; no firm D call. Germline V CDR1 and CDR2: DFQATT, SNEGSKA (reference sequence). The CDR3 is 14 amino acids. V was shortened by 5 bases and J by 6 bases, with 14 bases between the two germline ends. The CDR3 here is CSASNRVLNSPLHF. Written as DNA, the CDR3 is TGCAGTGCTTCTAACCGGGTTCTTAATTCACCCCTCCACTTT.

This sequence joins TRBV7-9 and TRBJ2-3; weak D call: TRBD1 (6 bases). The CDR3 is made up of 16 amino acids. The germline V gene has CDR1 SEHNR and CDR2 FQNEAQ (reference sequence). Trimming took off 5 bases at V and 3 bases at J, with 18 bases between the two ends. CDR3 coding DNA: TGTGCCAGCAGCCGCCTAAGGGGGAAGGCGACAGATACGCAGTATTTT. Its translation is CASSRLRGKATDTQYF. The full variable domain, completed using reference TRBV7-9 and TRBJ2-3, is DTGVSQNPRHKITKRGQNVTFRCDPISEHNRLYWYRQTLGQGPEFLTYFQNEAQLEKSRLLSDRFSAERPKGSFSTLEIQRTEQGDSAMYLCASSRLRGKATDTQYFGPGTRLTVL.

This clonotype was found a few times. The rearrangement joins TRBV3-1 to TRBJ2-1; TRBD2 matches at 9 bases. The CDR3 has 15 residues. Germline V gene data show CDR1 as LGHDT and CDR2 as YNNKEL (reference sequence). The V segment lost 4 bases and the J segment 3 bases; nucleotides outside the gene matches: 4. For the CDR3, the DNA is TGTGCCAGCAGCCGAATAGCGGGGGACTACAATGAGCAGTTCTTC. It encodes CASSRIAGDYNEQFF.

This clonotype was seen only a few times. The rearrangement joins TRBV10-3 to TRBJ2-3, with 9 nucleotides matching TRBD2. After removal of 6 bases from V and 4 bases from J, the junction contained 5 bases not matched to a gene. There are 14 residues in the CDR3. Germline loops: CDR1 ENHRY, CDR2 SYGVKD. CDR3 nucleotides: TGTGCCATCAGCGGGACTAGCCCCCCAGATACGCAGTATTTT. Translation: CAISGTSPPDTQYF.

The chain joins TRBV4-1 to TRBJ1-6; D is ambiguous. CDR3 length: 16 residues. The germline V gene encodes CDR1 MGHRA and CDR2 YSYEKL. V was trimmed by 5 bases and J by 0 bases, leaving 11 bases between them. The CDR3 nucleotides read TGCGCCAGCAGCTCCTATGTAAGCTCCTATAATTCACCCCTCCACTTT. This codes for CASSSYVSSYNSPLHF.

About this clonotype itself: A much larger clone sits a single nucleotide away, making a read error possible. The chain combines TRBV3-1 with TRBJ1-2; D may be TRBD1 (6 bases). The germline V gene has CDR1 LGHDT and CDR2 YNNKEL (reference sequence). This CDR3 comprises 15 residues. This CDR3 is CASSPIGTPDYGCTF. For the CDR3, the DNA is TGTGCCAGCAGCCCGATCGGGACACCAGATTATGGCTGCACCTTC.

This clonotype was observed at least ten times. A much larger clone is a single base away; this may be a read error. V and J are TRBV5-1 and TRBJ2-7; TRBD1 might be the D (6 bases). V lost 0 bases and J 3 bases, leaving 7 bases between the germline ends. The CDR3 sequence is 13 residues long. The germline V gene has CDR1 SGHRS and CDR2 YFSETQ. DNA for the CDR3: TGCGCCAGCAGCTTGGAACAGGGCTACGAGCAGTACTTC. It codes for CASSLEQGYEQYF.